The 14 T cell receptor beta chains below come from one sample, sequenced in a study of blood T cell repertoires in COVID-19. Clones were sequenced by immunoSEQ multiplex PCR, and TCRdb holds only the in-frame ones, with some missing. The table has about 75,000 clones, around 84% seen once. Material for sequencing was peripheral blood. The receptors were sampled from a woman aged 50 to 60 with acute or convalescent COVID-19.

The sample holds a few counts of this clone. The gene calls are TRBV28 and TRBJ1-5; possibly TRBD1 for D (5 bases). The CDR3 has 15 amino acids. Germline lookup yields CDR1 MDHEN and CDR2 SYDVKM. V lost 8 bases, J lost 4 bases, and 18 bases lay in between. The CDR3 coding sequence is TGTGCCAGCGGGACCCCGGGGGGAGGGAATCAGCCCCAGCATTTT. Translated: CASGTPGGGNQPQHF.

The chain links TRBV4-2 to TRBJ2-3, with D hard to call. Germline CDR1 LGHNA, CDR2 YNFKEQ. The CDR3 contains 13 residues. V was trimmed by 4 bases and J by 4 bases, leaving 9 bases between them. CDR3 nucleotides: TGTGCCAGCAGCCGGCCACCCTCAGATACGCAGTATTTT. Translating gives CASSRPPSDTQYF.

The chain couples TRBV6-1 to TRBJ1-3; D call uncertain. Per the germline V gene, CDR1 is MNHNS and CDR2 is SASEGT. This CDR3 spans 12 amino acids. V shed 0 bases and J shed 8 bases, with 5 bases lying between them. The CDR3 loop reads CASSEAGDTIYF. In DNA, the CDR3 is TGTGCCAGCAGTGAAGCCGGGGACACCATATATTTT.

V is TRBV30 and J is TRBJ2-2, with a tentative D call TRBD1 (5 bases). V lost 5 bases to trimming and J lost 7 bases, with 11 bases between them. This CDR3 contains 12 residues. The germline V gene encodes CDR1 GTSNPN and CDR2 SVGIG (reference sequence). The CDR3 DNA sequence: TGTGCCTGGGCACAGGAACTCGGGGAGCTGTTTTTT. Translation gives CAWAQELGELFF.

This chain joins TRBV6-5 and TRBJ2-1; D is unresolved. V was trimmed by 6 bases and J by 5 bases, leaving 5 bases between them. Germline V gives CDR1 MNHEY, CDR2 SVGAGI. The CDR3 is made up of 11 amino acids. In nucleotides, the CDR3 is TGTGCCAGCAGCCACAACAATGAGCAGTTCTTC. This encodes CASSHNNEQFF.

This chain joins TRBV7-9 and TRBJ1-6; 8 bases are shared with TRBD1. The CDR3 is made up of 14 amino acids. Germline CDR1 and CDR2: SEHNR and FQNEAQ (reference sequence). V was clipped by 4 bases and J by 9 bases; unmatched bases: 5. The CDR3 bases are TGTGCCAGCAGCTCAACAGGGGGTGGTTCACCCCTCCACTTT. Protein: CASSSTGGGSPLHF. Drawing the rest from reference TRBV7-9 and TRBJ1-6, the complete variable domain is DTGVSQNPRHKITKRGQNVTFRCDPISEHNRLYWYRQTLGQGPEFLTYFQNEAQLEKSRLLSDRFSAERPKGSFSTLEIQRTEQGDSAMYLCASSSTGGGSPLHFGNGTRLTVT.

The J gene is TRBJ1-2, the V gene TRBV6-5; D uncertain. Trimming shortened V by 7 bases and J by 2 bases, and 8 bases separated the two germline ends. The V gene's germline CDR1 is MNHEY and CDR2 SVGAGI. The CDR3 length is 12 residues. CDR3 nucleotide sequence: TGTGCCAGCACGGAGGGAAACTATGGCTACACCTTC. Its protein product is CASTEGNYGYTF.

The chain is built from TRBV5-1 and TRBJ1-2, with 11 bases aligning to TRBD1. The CDR3 extends over 14 amino acids. Losses at the gene ends were 2 bases for V and 7 bases for J; bases not matched to a gene: 4. Germline lookup yields CDR1 SGHRS and CDR2 YFSETQ. In DNA form, the CDR3 reads TGCGCCAGCAGCTTATCCGGGACAGGGGGTGGCTACACCTTC. Translating it yields CASSLSGTGGGYTF.

V is TRBV6-4 and J is TRBJ1-5; D gene unclear. Trimming stripped 6 bases from V and 7 bases from J, with 4 bases between. Germline V gives CDR1 MRHNA, CDR2 SNTAGT. The CDR3 runs to 10 residues. The CDR3 DNA is TGTGCCAGCAGGGGCCAGCCCCAGCATTTT. As protein: CASRGQPQHF.

CDR3 sequence reads: CASRREQEAFF. The CDR3 DNA reads TGTGCCAGCAGGAGGGAACAAGAAGCTTTCTTT. The chain couples TRBV12-3 or TRBV12-4 to TRBJ1-1; D is ambiguous. The CDR3 consists of 11 residues. V lost 6 bases and J lost 8, with 10 bases in between.

V gene TRBV27 combines with J gene TRBJ2-3, with a tentative D call TRBD1 (6 bases). This CDR3 has 14 amino acids. Trimming removed 5 bases at V and 5 bases at J, with 14 bases between. Germline CDR1 reads MNHEY; CDR2 reads SMNVEV (reference sequence). This chain's CDR3 is CASSPWGQGDTQYF. The CDR3 coding sequence is TGTGCCAGCAGTCCTTGGGGGCAGGGAGATACGCAGTATTTT.

The chain employs TRBV5-1 and TRBJ2-2; a possible D gene is TRBD2 (6 bases). The CDR3 loop spans 15 amino acids. The germline V gene has CDR1 SGHRS and CDR2 YFSETQ. The ends were cut back, 3 bases at V and 0 bases at J, with 9 bases in the middle. The CDR3: CASSWTTANTGELFF. For the CDR3, the DNA is TGCGCCAGCAGCTGGACTACCGCGAACACCGGGGAGCTGTTTTTT.

The rearrangement links TRBV7-2 to TRBJ1-5; perhaps TRBD1 as D (5 bases). The CDR3 runs 13 residues. Looked up from germline, CDR1 is SGHTA and CDR2 is FQGNSA. V was shortened by 3 bases and J by 5 bases, with 8 bases between the two germline ends. The CDR3 loop is CASSFDRYQPQHF. DNA of the CDR3: TGTGCCAGCAGCTTCGACAGATATCAGCCCCAGCATTTT.

This clone was observed once. The chain carries TRBV11-1 and TRBJ2-1, with TRBD2 matching 10 bases. V was pared by 6 bases and J by 8 bases, with 13 bases of the junction left unmatched. CDR3 length: 16 residues. Germline-derived CDR1 and CDR2 are SGHAT and FQDESV (reference sequence). The CDR3 protein is CASRPYASGSGYEQFF. DNA of the CDR3: TGTGCCAGCAGGCCCTACGCTAGCGGGAGTGGGTATGAGCAGTTCTTC.